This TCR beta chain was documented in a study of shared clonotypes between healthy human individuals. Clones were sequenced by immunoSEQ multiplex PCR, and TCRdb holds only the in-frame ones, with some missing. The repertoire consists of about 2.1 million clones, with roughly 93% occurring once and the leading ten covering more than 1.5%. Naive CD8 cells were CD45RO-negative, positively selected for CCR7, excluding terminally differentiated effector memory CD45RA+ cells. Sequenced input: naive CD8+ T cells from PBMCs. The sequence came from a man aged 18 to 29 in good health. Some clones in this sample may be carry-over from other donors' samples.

The CDR3 DNA follows: TGTGCCAGCAGCCACAGGGGAGACAGCCTTTATGGCTACACCTTC. Translated, it gives CASSHRGDSLYGYTF. V and J are TRBV14 and TRBJ1-2, with TRBD1 as a possible D gene (6 bases). The germline V gene has CDR1 SGHDN and CDR2 FVKESK. V was shortened by 3 bases and J by 5 bases, with 16 bases between the two germline ends. The length of the CDR3 is 15 residues.